This T cell receptor beta chain emerged from a study of shared T cell receptors in the human thymus (dated by TCRdb to 2020 to 2022). As for the study more broadly: The study examined how self-reactive, shared T-cell receptor alpha chains are generated in the human thymus.

Its CDR3 holds 14 amino acids, cysteine through phenylalanine. Just CDR3 DNA is preserved here, 42 bases in frame from base 1. CDR1 and CDR2 were assigned from the germline V gene (reference sequence) as LNHDA and SQIVND. Trimming leaves V shorter by 5 bases and J shorter by 7 bases, with the junction holding 8 bases beyond the gene matches. As concerns this clone: The target of this receptor is not known. It has no much larger one-base neighbor in the sample; base qualities were not kept.

The library was prepared using the immunoSEQ multiplex PCR assay. TCRdb retrieved this table from immuneACCESS and kept in-frame rearrangements only. Not all clones are present; in checked studies, unresolved V genes account for under half, and no reason is known for the remainder. Counted in this sample were over 650,000 clones; about 90% of them appeared once. The top ten constitute 0.0094% of the sample. Another study also made use of these data, one on human thymus T cells. In that second paper, the authors write: The donors were immunologically healthy infants in Finland who had open corrective cardiac surgery for congenital heart defects. Thymus tissue was obtained as surgical resects removed during corrective cardiac surgery. Usage of V and J gene segments appeared to be biased in both the thymic and the peripheral blood repertoires. According to the related research, thymic TCR repertoires were highly overlapping among unrelated individuals. TCR alpha and beta repertoires from under 10 infant thymus samples and four related peripheral blood samples were characterized in the study. The cohort included about 6 male and a couple of female infants, with donor ages spanning 7 to 244 days. After being mechanically released from the tissue, thymocytes were kept at -70 degrees C in pellets of about 8.5-34 million cells. A QIAsymphony instrument was used to extract genomic DNA from the frozen cell pellets. TCRB and TCRAD loci were amplified from a standardized quantity of quality-controlled genomic DNA using the immunoSEQ multiplex PCR assay. The V(D)J region was spanned by amplicons of a length sufficient to cover the CDR3 and to identify V and J genes. The commercial immunoSEQ service was used to sequence amplicons on an Illumina platform. Primer bias and sequencing errors were corrected as previously described, and TCRAD and TCRB were defined on the basis of the IMGT database. immunoSEQ Analyzer 3.0 and VDJTools were used for repertoire analysis, which covered basic statistics, V/J segment usage, diversity estimates, rarefaction and pairwise overlap. Chao1, ChaoE, Efron-Thisted, Shannon and inverse Simpson indices were used to estimate diversity, which was also estimated on datasets down-sampled to the smallest sample. Repertoire overlap was assessed by strict matching of CDR3 nucleotide sequence, V gene and J gene, and clustering was done by Jaccard-based multidimensional scaling. Thymus samples yielded on average approximately 800,000 unique TCRB clonotypes, compared with 80,000 to 85,000 from blood samples.

Sequenced sample: thymocytes. This clonotype was obtained from a boy under three years old with a congenital heart defect. Donor details come from another sample of the same person, matched by shared clones. The chain joins TRBV19 to TRBJ2-3, and 8 bases in between align with TRBD2. For the CDR3, the sequence is CASSGRGVVYTQYF. The sequenced DNA is TGTGCCAGTAGTGGGCGGGGGGTCGTATATACGCAGTATTTT.